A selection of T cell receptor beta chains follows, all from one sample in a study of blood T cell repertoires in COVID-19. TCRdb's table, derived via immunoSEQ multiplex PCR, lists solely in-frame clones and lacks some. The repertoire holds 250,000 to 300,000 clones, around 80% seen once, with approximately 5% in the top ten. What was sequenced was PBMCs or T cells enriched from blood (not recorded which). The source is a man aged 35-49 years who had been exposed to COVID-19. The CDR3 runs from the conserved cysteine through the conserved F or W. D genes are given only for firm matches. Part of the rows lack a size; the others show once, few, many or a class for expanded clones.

cdr3_aa: CAWSRKQSTDTQYF
cdr3_nt: TGTGCCTGGAGTAGAAAGCAAAGCACAGATACGCAGTATTTT
v_call: TRBV30
clone_size: NA
d_call: NA
j_call: TRBJ2-3

cdr3_aa: CASTETSRSTDTQYF
cdr3_nt: TGTGCCAGCACCGAGACTAGCAGAAGCACAGATACGCAGTATTTT
v_call: TRBV6-6
clone_size: NA
d_call: TRBD2
j_call: TRBJ2-3

cdr3_aa: CASSLAGFVLSSYNEQFF
cdr3_nt: TGTGCCAGCAGCTTGGCAGGGTTTGTCCTGAGCTCCTACAATGAGCAGTTCTTC
v_call: TRBV7-8
clone_size: NA
d_call: NA
j_call: TRBJ2-1

cdr3_aa: CASSVVAVGDNTEAFF
cdr3_nt: TGTGCCAGCAGCGTAGTAGCGGTGGGCGACAACACTGAAGCTTTCTTT
v_call: TRBV9
clone_size: NA
d_call: NA
j_call: TRBJ1-1

cdr3_aa: CASSQGQGAARNYEQYF
cdr3_nt: TGCGCCAGCAGCCAAGGACAGGGAGCCGCCCGCAACTACGAGCAGTACTTC
v_call: TRBV4-1
clone_size: NA
d_call: TRBD1
j_call: TRBJ2-7

cdr3_aa: CASSPLAGWSSGSTNNFYNEQFF
cdr3_nt: TGTGCCAGCAGCCCACTGGCAGGGTGGTCTAGCGGGAGCACCAACAACTTCTACAATGAGCAGTTCTTC
v_call: TRBV7-8
clone_size: NA
d_call: TRBD2
j_call: TRBJ2-1

cdr3_aa: CASALGATAYNEQFF
cdr3_nt: TGTGCCAGCGCCTTGGGGGCAACGGCCTACAATGAGCAGTTCTTC
v_call: TRBV25-1
clone_size: NA
d_call: NA
j_call: TRBJ2-1

cdr3_aa: CAWSQGDEQYF
cdr3_nt: TGTGCCTGGAGTCAGGGCGACGAGCAGTACTTC
v_call: TRBV30
clone_size: NA
d_call: NA
j_call: TRBJ2-7

cdr3_aa: CASSINRVRTELNYGYTF
cdr3_nt: TGTGCCAGTAGTATCAACAGGGTGAGGACTGAGCTTAACTATGGCTACACCTTC
v_call: TRBV19
clone_size: NA
d_call: NA
j_call: TRBJ1-2

cdr3_aa: CASTPLGSGYGYTF
cdr3_nt: TGTGCCAGCACCCCTCTCGGTTCGGGATATGGCTACACCTTC
v_call: TRBV11-2
clone_size: NA
d_call: NA
j_call: TRBJ1-2

cdr3_aa: CASSYSLFPQPQHF
cdr3_nt: TGTGCCAGCAGTTACTCCTTATTTCCTCAGCCCCAGCATTTT
v_call: TRBV6-2/TRBV6-3
clone_size: NA
d_call: NA
j_call: TRBJ1-5

cdr3_aa: CASSFGTANNSPLHF
cdr3_nt: TGTGCCAGTAGTTTCGGGACAGCAAATAATTCACCCCTCCACTTT
v_call: TRBV19
clone_size: few
d_call: TRBD1
j_call: TRBJ1-6

cdr3_aa: CASKGRLGSNSPLHF
cdr3_nt: TGTGCCAGCAAGGGGAGGTTAGGCTCTAATTCACCCCTCCACTTT
v_call: TRBV2
clone_size: NA
d_call: NA
j_call: TRBJ1-6

cdr3_aa: CASSESGVGGGYTF
cdr3_nt: TGTGCCAGCAGTGAATCCGGTGTTGGCGGTGGCTACACCTTC
v_call: TRBV25-1
clone_size: NA
d_call: NA
j_call: TRBJ1-2

cdr3_aa: CASSLYRSANNEQFF
cdr3_nt: TGTGCCAGCAGCTTATATCGAAGCGCAAACAATGAGCAGTTCTTC
v_call: TRBV7-8
clone_size: NA
d_call: NA
j_call: TRBJ2-1

cdr3_aa: CSVERTDRGGYTF
cdr3_nt: TGCAGCGTTGAGCGAACGGACAGGGGAGGCTACACCTTC
v_call: TRBV29-1
clone_size: NA
d_call: TRBD1
j_call: TRBJ1-2

cdr3_aa: CASSGSVDNEQFF
cdr3_nt: TGTGCCAGCAGTGGATCGGTTGACAATGAGCAGTTCTTC
v_call: TRBV2
clone_size: NA
d_call: NA
j_call: TRBJ2-1

cdr3_aa: CASTLLYEQYF
cdr3_nt: TGTGCCAGTACCCTCCTCTACGAGCAGTACTTC
v_call: TRBV19
clone_size: NA
d_call: NA
j_call: TRBJ2-7

cdr3_aa: CASGLGGRAFRTDEQFF
cdr3_nt: TGTGCTAGTGGTTTGGGCGGGAGGGCCTTCCGAACGGATGAGCAGTTCTTC
v_call: TRBV12-5
clone_size: NA
d_call: TRBD2
j_call: TRBJ2-1

cdr3_aa: CASSTGTVLSGNTIYF
cdr3_nt: TGTGCCAGTAGTACCGGGACAGTCCTCTCTGGAAACACCATATATTTT
v_call: TRBV19
clone_size: few
d_call: TRBD1
j_call: TRBJ1-3